This T cell receptor (beta chain) was obtained from a study of shared clonotypes between healthy human individuals. V dropped 10 bases and J dropped 9; count of bases not matched to a gene: 5. The CDR3 consists of 12 residues. CDR1 SGHTA and CDR2 FQGNSA come from the germline V gene. Note on this clone: Antigen specificity is unknown.

Study observations and caveats: Generally, naive subsets (rather than memory subsets) showed larger estimated richness.

TCRdb's table, derived via immunoSEQ multiplex PCR, lists solely in-frame clones and lacks some. The sample lists over a million clones; around 97% were seen once. Nashville, Tennessee was home to all donors, who were Caucasian adults. The rearrangement joins TRBV7-2 to TRBJ2-1; 11 nucleotides agree with TRBD1. The source material was naive CD4+ T cells sorted from blood. Subset described: CD45RA+ positively selected. The TCR comes from a man between 25 and 39 years old in good health. CDR3 region: CATRTGGSEQFF. The CDR3 nucleotides are TGTGCCACCCGGACAGGGGGCTCTGAGCAGTTCTTC.